This record concerns one T cell receptor beta chain sequence. TCRdb re-called the RACE reads with MiXCR, one entry per CDR3 protein. This table holds under 300,000 distinct CDR3 sequences, 7.5% to 8% found once. This entry is derived from a study of human T cells and chemical hapten exposure. There are 16 residues in the CDR3. The V gene end was trimmed by 1 base and the J gene end by 2 bases; junction bases not matched to a gene: 5. CDR1 is SGHTA, CDR2 FQGNSA, per germline. Stated time point: pre-sensitization, week 0. The treatment was: therapeutic diphenylcyclopropenone sensitization with weekly scalp DPC.

The specimen was whole blood, collected in connection with sensitization to the hapten diphenylcyclopropenone (DPC). The rearrangement uses TRBV7-2 and TRBJ2-3; 8 bases agree with TRBD1. The receptor comes from a man aged 18 to 29 with alopecia areata. Some clones in this sample may be carry-over from other donors' samples. The CDR3 loop is CASSLGRDRHTDTQYF. CDR3 sequence (DNA): TGTGCCAGCAGCTTAGGCCGGGACAGGCACACAGATACGCAGTATTTT.